A selection of T cell receptor beta chains follows, all from one sample in a study of T cell clonotyping in hematopoietic cell transplantation. This table comes from immunoSEQ multiplex PCR, and its TCRdb copy is limited to in-frame clones, with some not included. The table lists approximately 8,700 clones, 65% to 90% of them singletons. Specimen: PBMCs, collected 180 days after allogeneic stem cell transplant. The source of these receptors is a female patient in her thirties or forties who had an allogeneic stem cell transplant, so the T cells may come from the graft donor. Some clones in this sample may be carry-over from other donors' samples. The CDR3 runs from the conserved cysteine through the conserved F or W. Each record gives: V gene, J gene, clone size, D gene, CDR3 protein, CDR3 DNA. The D gene is left open where the match is weak. Clone size is stated in some rows and not others, as once, few, many or a class when expanded.

>TRBV19|TRBJ1-2|once|TRBD1
CASSDRGKGGGYTF
TGTGCCAGTAGCGACAGGGGAAAGGGAGGTGGCTACACCTTC
>TRBV6-1|TRBJ2-1|.|.
CASRPTGSYNEQFF
TGTGCCAGCAGGCCGACAGGCTCCTACAATGAGCAGTTCTTC
>TRBV6-5|TRBJ2-2|.|.
CASSTQSPGELFF
TGTGCCAGCAGCACTCAATCTCCCGGGGAGCTGTTTTTT
>TRBV7-9|TRBJ1-1|.|.
CASSLGDRRGTEAFF
TGTGCCAGCAGCTTAGGGGACCGCAGGGGCACTGAAGCTTTCTTT
>TRBV29-1|TRBJ2-7|large|.
CSVEAPASYEQYF
TGCAGCGTTGAAGCTCCGGCCTCCTACGAGCAGTACTTC
>TRBV7-2|TRBJ1-3|.|.
CASSAVGNTIYF
TGTGCCAGCAGCGCTGTCGGAAACACCATATATTTT
>TRBV7-2|TRBJ1-2|.|.
CASSFQGSVRGGYTF
TGTGCCAGCAGCTTCCAGGGTTCAGTCCGAGGTGGCTACACCTTC
>TRBV7-2|TRBJ1-2|.|.
CASSLGSNSNYGYTF
TGTGCCAGCAGCTTGGGATCGAATTCTAACTATGGCTACACCTTC
>TRBV7-9|TRBJ1-2|.|.
CASSLGRSANYGYTF
TGTGCCAGCAGCTTAGGGCGTTCGGCTAACTATGGCTACACCTTC
>TRBV7-8|TRBJ2-7|.|.
CASSHSGSVNEQYF
TGTGCCAGCAGCCACTCCGGCTCCGTGAACGAGCAGTACTTC
>TRBV7-2|TRBJ1-1|few|.
CASSILQGPTEAFF
TGTGCCAGCAGCATACTACAGGGTCCCACTGAAGCTTTCTTT
>TRBV5-1|TRBJ2-3|.|.
CASSLVSTDTDTQYF
TGCGCCAGCAGCTTGGTCTCGACAGACACAGATACGCAGTATTTT
>TRBV7-8|TRBJ2-5|.|.
CASSSPYQETQYF
TGTGCCAGCAGCTCACCGTACCAAGAGACCCAGTACTTC
>TRBV30|TRBJ1-1|.|.
CAWRPQGGWTEAFF
TGTGCCTGGAGACCCCAGGGCGGTTGGACTGAAGCTTTCTTT
>TRBV5-1|TRBJ1-1|.|TRBD1
CASSPEGQGANEAFF
TGCGCCAGCAGCCCCGAGGGACAGGGGGCAAATGAAGCTTTCTTT
>TRBV7-2|TRBJ1-2|.|.
CASSPSTGYGYTF
TGTGCCAGCAGCCCCTCGACGGGCTATGGCTACACCTTC
>TRBV5-1|TRBJ2-3|.|.
CASSLSTFESDTQYF
TGCGCCAGCAGCTTGTCCACATTCGAGTCGGATACGCAGTATTTT
>TRBV7-2|TRBJ1-1|once|.
CASSPDSRVNTEAFF
TGTGCCAGCAGCCCGGACAGTAGGGTGAACACTGAAGCTTTCTTT
>TRBV28|TRBJ2-7|.|.
CASSWAGASYEQYF
TGTGCCAGCAGTTGGGCGGGGGCCTCCTACGAGCAGTACTTC
>TRBV18|TRBJ1-1|few|.
CASSRLGTEAFF
TGTGCCAGCTCACGGTTAGGCACTGAAGCTTTCTTT
>TRBV30|TRBJ2-3|.|TRBD2
CAWSVLAGVQYF
TGTGCCTGGAGTGTGCTAGCGGGGGTGCAGTATTTT
>TRBV29-1|TRBJ2-7|.|.
CSVGGYYEQYF
TGCAGCGTTGGGGGATACTACGAGCAGTACTTC
>TRBV2|TRBJ1-5|once|.
CASSVQRQPQHF
TGTGCCAGCAGTGTCCAGAGACAGCCCCAGCATTTT
>TRBV7-9|TRBJ1-6|once|.
CASSLQGSLSPLHF
TGTGCCAGCAGCTTACAGGGCTCCCTATCACCCCTCCACTTT
>TRBV19|TRBJ1-6|.|TRBD1
CASSKTGGSDGSPLHF
TGTGCCAGTAGTAAGACAGGGGGCAGCGATGGTTCACCCCTCCACTTT
>TRBV5-4|TRBJ2-7|.|TRBD1
CASSLAGTGGIEQYF
TGTGCCAGCAGCTTGGCCGGGACAGGGGGCATTGAGCAGTACTTC
>TRBV6-5|TRBJ1-2|.|.
CASSGVEYGYTF
TGTGCCAGCTCCGGTGTTGAGTATGGCTACACCTTC
>TRBV4-3|TRBJ1-4|once|TRBD1
CASSQAQTGGWELFF
TGCGCCAGCAGCCAAGCGCAAACAGGGGGCTGGGAACTGTTTTTT
>TRBV27|TRBJ1-6|few|.
CASSLSGTTLSYNSPLHF
TGTGCCAGCAGTTTATCAGGGACAACTCTCAGTTATAATTCACCCCTCCACTTT
>TRBV15|TRBJ1-4|.|.
CATSQARGDEKLFF
TGTGCCACCAGCCAGGCTAGGGGGGATGAAAAACTGTTTTTT
>TRBV6-5|TRBJ1-4|.|.
CASSPGWGNEKLFF
TGTGCCAGCAGTCCGGGGTGGGGTAATGAAAAACTGTTTTTT
>TRBV2|TRBJ1-1|.|.
CASGYINTEAFF
TGTGCCAGCGGATACATCAACACTGAAGCTTTCTTT
>TRBV10-3|TRBJ2-6|.|.
CAISDPVKKEAGANVLTF
TGTGCCATCAGTGACCCCGTAAAAAAGGAGGCTGGGGCCAACGTCCTGACTTTC
>TRBV2|TRBJ2-2|.|TRBD2
CASIQRGGTGELFF
TGTGCCAGCATTCAGCGGGGGGGGACCGGGGAGCTGTTTTTT
>TRBV2|TRBJ1-4|.|TRBD1
CATRQGASNEKLFF
TGTGCCACCAGACAGGGGGCGTCTAATGAAAAACTGTTTTTT
>TRBV2|TRBJ1-2|.|.
CASRRKENYTF
TGTGCCAGCAGGCGGAAGGAAAACTACACCTTC
>TRBV10-3|TRBJ2-5|.|.
CAIRDGAEKQYF
TGTGCCATCAGGGACGGGGCTGAGAAGCAGTACTTC
>TRBV30|TRBJ1-1|once|.
CAWSVNVGGAFF
TGTGCCTGGAGTGTAAATGTGGGAGGAGCTTTCTTT
>TRBV27|TRBJ1-6|.|.
CASRLYRGSSYNSPLHF
TGTGCCAGCAGGTTGTATCGTGGCAGCTCCTATAATTCACCCCTCCACTTT